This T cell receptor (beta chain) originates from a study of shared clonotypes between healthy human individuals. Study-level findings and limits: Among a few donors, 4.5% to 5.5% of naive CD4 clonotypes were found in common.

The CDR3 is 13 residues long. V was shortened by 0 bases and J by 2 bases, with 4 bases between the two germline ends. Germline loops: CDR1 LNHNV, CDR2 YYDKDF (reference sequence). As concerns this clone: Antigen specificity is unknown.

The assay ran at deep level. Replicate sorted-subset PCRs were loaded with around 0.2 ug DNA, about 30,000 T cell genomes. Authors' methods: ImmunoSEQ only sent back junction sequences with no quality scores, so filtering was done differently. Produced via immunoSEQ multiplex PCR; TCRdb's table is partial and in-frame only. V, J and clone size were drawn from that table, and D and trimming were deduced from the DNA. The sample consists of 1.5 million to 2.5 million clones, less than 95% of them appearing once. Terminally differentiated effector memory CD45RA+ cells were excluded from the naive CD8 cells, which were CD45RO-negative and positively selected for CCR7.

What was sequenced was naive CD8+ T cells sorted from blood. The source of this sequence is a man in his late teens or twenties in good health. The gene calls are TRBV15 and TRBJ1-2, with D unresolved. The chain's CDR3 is CATSRDINYGYTF. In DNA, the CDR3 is TGTGCCACCAGCAGAGATATAAACTATGGCTACACCTTC. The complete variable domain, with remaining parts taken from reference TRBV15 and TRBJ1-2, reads DAMVIQNPRYQVTQFGKPVTLSCSQTLNHNVMYWYQQKSSQAPKLLFHYYDKDFNNEADTPDNFQSRRPNTSFCFLDIRSPGLGDTAMYLCATSRDINYGYTFGSGTRLTVV.